The clone carrying this T cell receptor (beta chain) was seen a handful of times. The data stem from a study of blood T cells in healthy people across ages. A second PCR of about 7 to 11 cycles used a sample-barcoded 5' primer and a J-beta primer mix. TCRdb re-called the 5' RACE reads with MiXCR, one entry per CDR3 protein. The table shows 700,000 to 850,000 distinct CDR3 sequences, with 40% to 65% occurring only once. The V end was cut by 2 bases, the J end by 8 bases, with 12 bases between. Looked up from germline, CDR1 is MNHEY and CDR2 is SVGAGI. This CDR3 is 14 amino acids long. This rearrangement joins TRBV6-5 to TRBJ1-4; TRBD1 is a possible D gene (5 bases). Sequencing was done on a sample of blood. The TCR comes from an elderly man in good health. The CDR3 sequence is CASSYGRVGEKLFF. In DNA, the CDR3 is TGTGCCAGCAGTTACGGCAGGGTTGGCGAAAAACTGTTTTTT.